The 26 T cell receptor beta chains presented below share a single source sample, sequenced in a study of blood T cell repertoires in COVID-19. Data came from immunoSEQ multiplex PCR; TCRdb stores just in-frame clones and leaves some out. The sample has about 50,000 clones; around 92% are singletons. Sample: peripheral blood. Every receptor here comes from a man in his forties or fifties with active COVID-19.

J is TRBJ1-2 and V is TRBV19, with D possibly TRBD1 on 6 matching bases. The CDR3 is made up of 12 amino acids. V dropped 5 bases and J dropped 8 bases, with 12 bases sitting between them. Germline V CDR1 and CDR2: LNHDA, SQIVND (reference sequence). Here the CDR3 DNA reads TGTGCCAGTAGTCGGGGGGCTCAAGGCTACACCTTC. Protein product: CASSRGAQGYTF.

This clone has a handful of counts. This chain links TRBV11-3 with TRBJ1-3; maybe TRBD1 (6 bases). Germline-derived CDR1 and CDR2 are SGHNT and YENEEA. V lost 4 bases, J lost 2 bases, and 9 bases lay in between. The CDR3 is 14 amino acids. CDR3 sequence (DNA): TGTGCCAGCAGCTCCCAGGGGCCTGGAAACACCATATATTTT. Its protein product is CASSSQGPGNTIYF.

The CDR3 DNA sequence: TGTGCCAGCAGCCCCCGGGATAGCCCCCCAGATACGCAGTATTTT. Amino acid sequence: CASSPRDSPPDTQYF. The V call is TRBV11-3, the J call TRBJ2-3; possibly TRBD2 for D (5 bases). The V end lost 5 bases, the J end lost 4 bases, and 16 bases lay between the germline ends. The CDR3 consists of 15 residues. Germline V gene sequence: CDR1 SGHNT, CDR2 YENEEA.

The chain combines TRBV7-9 with TRBJ2-3; 8 bases match TRBD2. This CDR3 is built from 18 residues. V lost 6 bases to trimming and J lost 4 bases; unmatched junction nucleotides: 18. Germline CDR1 reads SEHNR; CDR2 reads FQNEAQ (reference sequence). CDR3 in amino acids: CASRSPTSGGWLADTQYF. The CDR3 region has the DNA TGTGCCAGCAGATCACCTACTAGCGGAGGTTGGTTGGCAGATACGCAGTATTTT.

The chain employs TRBV24-1 and TRBJ1-2, with 9 bases that match TRBD1. The V gene's germline CDR1 is KGHDR and CDR2 SFDVKD. With V trimmed by 9 bases and J by 7 bases, 11 bases remained unmatched. CDR3 size: 14 residues. For the CDR3, the DNA is TGTGCCACCCAATACGGGACAGGGTTTGGTGGCTACACCTTC. Protein sequence: CATQYGTGFGGYTF.

The chain has TRBV3-1 (or the pseudogene TRBV3-2) and TRBJ2-1; 11 bases are a match to TRBD2. Germline-derived CDR1 and CDR2 are LGHDT and YNNKEL (reference sequence). V was clipped by 3 bases and J by 7 bases; unmatched bases: 5. The CDR3 length is 15 residues. CDR3 coding DNA: TGTGCCAGCAGCCAGACTAGCGGGGCGTTGAATGAGCAGTTCTTC. This encodes CASSQTSGALNEQFF.

V usage is TRBV3-1 (or the pseudogene TRBV3-2) and J usage is TRBJ2-3; TRBD2 agrees at 13 bases. J was trimmed by 2 bases and V by 5 bases; bases with no gene match: 4. The V gene's germline CDR1 is LGHDT and CDR2 YNNKEL (reference sequence). This CDR3 has 16 amino acids. DNA of the CDR3: TGTGCCAGCAGCACAGGGACTAGCGGGGTCACAGATACGCAGTATTTT. Amino acids: CASSTGTSGVTDTQYF.

V and J are TRBV2 and TRBJ2-7; 8 positions match TRBD2. Germline V gene sequence: CDR1 SNHLY, CDR2 FYNNEI. J lost 5 bases, V lost 6 bases, and 9 bases had no gene match. The CDR3 runs to 14 residues. CDR3 sequence: CASRIGLARHEQYF. CDR3 coding DNA: TGTGCCAGCAGGATAGGACTAGCCCGACACGAGCAGTACTTC.

This chain joins TRBV28 and TRBJ1-1; 8 bases are a match to TRBD1. Germline V gene sequence: CDR1 MDHEN, CDR2 SYDVKM. V trimming: 8 bases; J trimming: 3 bases; junction bases outside the gene matches: 8. This CDR3 has 14 residues. CDR3 DNA: TGTGCCAGCCCGCCGACAGGGGTTGACACTGAAGCTTTCTTT. It codes for CASPPTGVDTEAFF.

The genes are TRBV9 and TRBJ2-1, with TRBD1 matching over 7 bases. J lost 0 bases, V lost 3 bases, and 6 bases had no gene match. The CDR3 covers 16 residues. CDR1 and CDR2 from the germline V gene are SGDLS and YYNGEE. The CDR3 bases are TGTGCCAGCAGCGCCCCCGGGACAGCCTCCTACAATGAGCAGTTCTTC. This translates into CASSAPGTASYNEQFF. The whole variable domain, remainder taken from reference TRBV9 and TRBJ2-1, is DSGVTQTPKHLITATGQRVTLRCSPRSGDLSVYWYQQSLDQGLQFLIQYYNGEERAKGNILERFSAQQFPDLHSELNLSSLELGDSALYFCASSAPGTASYNEQFFGPGTRLTVL.

The rearrangement uses TRBV5-6 and TRBJ1-2; D gene ambiguous. This CDR3 comprises 11 residues. V lost 2 bases to trimming and J lost 6 bases, with 5 bases between them. The germline V gene has CDR1 SGHDT and CDR2 YYEEEE. CDR3 coding DNA: TGTGCCAGCAGCTTCTTCGATGGCTACACCTTC. Amino acid sequence: CASSFFDGYTF.

The J gene is TRBJ2-3, the V gene TRBV15; TRBD1 agrees at 8 bases. From germline, CDR1 is LNHNV and CDR2 YYDKDF (reference sequence). The CDR3 runs to 16 residues. V lost 1 base and J lost 7; bases outside the gene matches: 10. The CDR3: CATSRGVRGLLHTQYF. CDR3 nucleotide sequence: TGTGCCACCAGCAGAGGGGTCAGGGGGCTTTTACATACGCAGTATTTT.

The chain combines TRBV28 with TRBJ2-5; 8 nucleotides match TRBD1. The CDR3 extends over 13 amino acids. J gave up 4 bases and V 7 bases, and 5 bases lay outside the gene matches. From germline, CDR1 is MDHEN and CDR2 SYDVKM. The chain's CDR3 is CASKVGQAETQYF. The CDR3 DNA reads TGTGCCAGCAAAGTGGGACAGGCAGAGACCCAGTACTTC.

This clone was counted between two and nine times. This chain connects TRBV30 to TRBJ1-2; TRBD1 is a possible D gene (5 bases). This CDR3 contains 13 residues. The germline CDR1 and CDR2 sequences are GTSNPN and SVGIG (reference sequence). With 0 bases removed from V and 8 bases from J, the gap between germline ends came to 13 bases. The CDR3: CAWSVSRDEGYTF. The CDR3 coding sequence is TGTGCCTGGAGTGTAAGCAGGGATGAAGGCTACACCTTC.

The V and J genes are TRBV25-1 and TRBJ2-7, with 9 bases fitting TRBD1. CDR1 and CDR2 from the germline V gene are MGHDK and SYGVNS. The CDR3 is made up of 15 amino acids. Trimming removed 6 bases from V and 2 bases from J; junction bases left unmatched: 8. CDR3 sequence: CASRTDRGGTYEQYF. The DNA for the CDR3 is TGTGCCAGCAGGACTGACAGGGGGGGAACCTACGAGCAGTACTTC.

The chain uses TRBV18 and TRBJ2-7, with D unresolved. Deletions cut 2 bases from V and 1 base from J, with 3 bases between. CDR3 length: 12 residues. The V gene's germline CDR1 is KGHSH and CDR2 LQKENI. The CDR3 spells CASSPESYEQYF. The CDR3, as DNA: TGTGCCAGCTCACCAGAGTCCTACGAGCAGTACTTC.

The rearrangement joins TRBV29-1 to TRBJ2-3; 10 nucleotides line up with TRBD2. J gave up 3 bases and V 8 bases, and 14 bases lay outside the gene matches. Germline lookup yields CDR1 SQVTM and CDR2 ANQGSEA. This CDR3 comprises 16 residues. This CDR3 reads CSSPSGRRGGTDTQYF. CDR3 DNA sequence: TGCAGCTCCCCTAGCGGGAGACGAGGGGGGACAGATACGCAGTATTTT.

V gene TRBV5-1 combines with J gene TRBJ2-7; 11 bases align to TRBD2. The V segment lost 4 bases and the J segment 0 bases; nucleotides outside the gene matches: 21. The germline V gene encodes CDR1 SGHRS and CDR2 YFSETQ. This CDR3 is built from 21 residues. CDR3 sequence: CASSAYRFGSGRGRNSYEQYF. DNA of the CDR3: TGCGCCAGCAGCGCCTACCGGTTTGGTAGCGGGAGGGGAAGAAACTCCTACGAGCAGTACTTC.

This sequence joins TRBV13 and TRBJ2-1; 7 nucleotides agree with TRBD2. After removal of 5 bases from V and 5 bases from J, the junction contained 6 bases not matched to a gene. The CDR3 runs to 14 residues. The germline V gene has CDR1 PRHDT and CDR2 FYEKMQ (reference sequence). The CDR3 nucleotides are TGTGCCAGCAGCCCATTAAGCGGGGACAATGAGCAGTTCTTC. Translating gives CASSPLSGDNEQFF. The variable domain in full, completed from reference TRBV13 and TRBJ2-1, reads AAGVIQSPRHLIKEKRETATLKCYPIPRHDTVYWYQQGPGQDPQFLISFYEKMQSDKGSIPDRFSAQQFSDYHSELNMSSLELGDSALYFCASSPLSGDNEQFFGPGTRLTVL.

This sequence joins TRBV3-1 (or the pseudogene TRBV3-2) and TRBJ2-1; D ambiguous. V was cut by 0 bases and J by 9 bases, with 21 bases left in between. This CDR3 has 17 amino acids. Germline CDR1 and CDR2: LGHDT and YNNKEL (reference sequence). CDR3 nucleotides: TGTGCCAGCAGCCAAGAACGCTCTAGTACCATTCGTAGTGAGCAGTTCTTC. It yields the protein CASSQERSSTIRSEQFF.

The chain carries TRBV2 and TRBJ2-5; D gene unclear. This CDR3 spans 13 amino acids. Trimming shortened V by 6 bases and J by 1 base, and 9 bases separated the two germline ends. Germline V gene sequence: CDR1 SNHLY, CDR2 FYNNEI. CDR3 region: CASSQFGQETQYF. The CDR3 region has the DNA TGTGCCAGCAGCCAGTTTGGCCAAGAGACCCAGTACTTC.

Only one count was recorded for this clone. The V gene is TRBV2, the J gene TRBJ1-3; D not resolved. The CDR3 length is 12 residues. Between the trimmed V and J ends, which lost 6 bases and 4 bases, there was a span of 7 bases. Germline V lookup: CDR1 SNHLY, CDR2 FYNNEI. The chain's CDR3 is CASRPGGNTIYF. DNA of the CDR3: TGTGCCAGCAGGCCGGGGGGAAACACCATATATTTT.

The CDR3 loop is CASRPRDRASNEQFF. CDR3 bases: TGTGCCAGCCGACCCCGGGACAGGGCTTCCAATGAGCAGTTCTTC. The chain is built from TRBV27 and TRBJ2-1; 9 bases are a match to TRBD1. CDR3 length: 15 amino acids. Germline loops: CDR1 MNHEY, CDR2 SMNVEV (reference sequence). The V segment lost 8 bases and the J segment 6 bases; nucleotides outside the gene matches: 11.

This clone was seen only once. The chain carries TRBV7-2 and TRBJ2-1; tentative D call: TRBD1 (6 bases). V was clipped by 4 bases and J by 5 bases, with 18 bases between them. Germline CDR1 reads SGHTA; CDR2 reads FQGNSA. This CDR3 spans 16 amino acids. CDR3 residues: CASSSRTAIINNEQFF. The CDR3 DNA follows: TGTGCCAGCAGCTCCAGGACAGCCATAATAAACAATGAGCAGTTCTTC.

J is TRBJ2-2 and V is TRBV5-1; possibly TRBD1 for D (5 bases). With 2 bases removed from V and 1 base from J, the gap between germline ends came to 9 bases. Germline assignment: CDR1 SGHRS and CDR2 YFSETQ. The CDR3 covers 15 residues. The DNA for the CDR3 is TGCGCCAGCAGCTTCACCACAGGGAACACCGGGGAGCTGTTTTTT. It is translated as CASSFTTGNTGELFF.

The chain is built from TRBV6-1 and TRBJ1-6; possibly TRBD1 for D (5 bases). Germline loops: CDR1 MNHNS, CDR2 SASEGT. V was trimmed by 3 bases and J by 5 bases, leaving 11 bases between them. The CDR3 runs 15 residues. CDR3 residues: CASSDGGYNNSPLHF. DNA of the CDR3: TGTGCCAGCAGTGACGGGGGATACAATAATTCACCCCTCCACTTT.